This TCR beta chain was identified during a study of cytomegalovirus exposure and HLA in healthy donors. Findings of the study overall: Reports state that TCR beta sequences accurately predicted most subjects' HLA-A and HLA-B alleles.

This clone was observed a few times. No antigen is known for it. The PCR was carried out with 60 Vbeta primers and 13 Jbeta primers. Sequencing was performed with immunoSEQ multiplex PCR; in TCRdb, only in-frame clones are kept and a portion is missing. The sample consists of approximately 100,000 clones, around 60% of them appearing once. The germline gives CDR1 SGHNT, CDR2 YYREEE (reference sequence). The CDR3 sequence is 15 residues long. The J segment lost 6 bases and the V segment lost 2 bases, leaving 3 bases of the junction unmatched. The sequence was obtained from a human donor in good health. The chain is built from TRBV5-4 and TRBJ1-6; 9 bases are shared with TRBD1. What was sequenced was PBMCs. The CDR3 bases are TGTGCCAGCAGCTTACCGGGACAGGGTAATTCACCCCTCCACTTT. It encodes CASSLPGQGNSPLHF.